Listed below are T cell receptor beta chains from one sample, sequenced in a study of CD8+ T cells in alopecia areata. Sequenced by immunoSEQ multiplex PCR; TCRdb stores in-frame clones only, minus some. Of fewer than 200,000 clones listed, approximately 56% were seen once; the top ten hold roughly 15%. This specimen was CD4+ T cells sorted from blood, taken at week 0. Source of these receptors: a human donor with alopecia areata. Each CDR3 is given with its conserved first and last residue. Each record gives: clone size, J gene, V gene, D gene, CDR3 DNA, CDR3 protein. D genes are given only for firm matches. Size tells how often a clone was seen (once, few, many) or the class of an expanded clone, and some rows leave it out.

size: few; J: TRBJ2-3; V: TRBV5-1; D: .; DNA: TGCGCCAGCAGCACACAGGAATACACAGATACGCAGTATTTT; CDR3: CASSTQEYTDTQYF
size: .; J: TRBJ2-2; V: TRBV10-3; D: TRBD2; DNA: TGTGCCATCAGTGGAACTAGCGGCGGTTGGGACGGGGAGCTGTTTTTT; CDR3: CAISGTSGGWDGELFF
size: .; J: TRBJ2-7; V: TRBV29-1; D: .; DNA: TGCAGCGTTTCAGTGACAGGCTCCTACGAGCAGTACTTC; CDR3: CSVSVTGSYEQYF
size: .; J: TRBJ2-7; V: TRBV5-1; D: .; DNA: TGCGCCAGCAGCTTGATGTCGGGGCGCGGCGGCGAGCAGTACTTC; CDR3: CASSLMSGRGGEQYF
size: .; J: TRBJ2-1; V: TRBV2; D: .; DNA: TGTGCCAGCAGCCTGACGACCCGCTCCTACAATGAGCAGTTCTTC; CDR3: CASSLTTRSYNEQFF
size: .; J: TRBJ2-3; V: TRBV5-4; D: TRBD1; DNA: TGTGCCAGCAGCGCCCGGGACAGGGGAGGGACTAGCACAGATACGCAGTATTTT; CDR3: CASSARDRGGTSTDTQYF
size: .; J: TRBJ1-2; V: TRBV19; D: TRBD1; DNA: TGTGCCAGTAGGGTTTTGGGACAGGGACGACGGGACTATGGCTACACCTTC; CDR3: CASRVLGQGRRDYGYTF
size: .; J: TRBJ2-7; V: TRBV2; D: TRBD2; DNA: TGTGCCAGCAGGAGTCTAGCGGGGGACTCCTACGAGCAGTACTTC; CDR3: CASRSLAGDSYEQYF
size: once; J: TRBJ1-4; V: TRBV5-1; D: .; DNA: TGCGCCAGCAGCTTGCAACCTACAACTAATGAAAAACTGTTTTTT; CDR3: CASSLQPTTNEKLFF
size: few; J: TRBJ2-1; V: TRBV6-5; D: .; DNA: TGTGCCAGCAGTACTTTCAATGAGCAGTTCTTC; CDR3: CASSTFNEQFF
size: few; J: TRBJ1-1; V: TRBV29-1; D: .; DNA: TGCAGCATACCGCGGGGGGCCCCTAACACTGAAGCTTTCTTT; CDR3: CSIPRGAPNTEAFF
size: many; J: TRBJ2-1; V: TRBV7-9; D: TRBD2; DNA: TGTGCCAGCGGCGACCGGGCACTAGCGGGGGGCGCCGGAGAGTTCTTC; CDR3: CASGDRALAGGAGEFF
size: few; J: TRBJ1-6; V: TRBV27; D: TRBD1; DNA: TGTGCCAGCAGTCGGAAGACAGGGGTGGTTTCACCCCTCCACTTT; CDR3: CASSRKTGVVSPLHF
size: .; J: TRBJ2-7; V: TRBV2; D: TRBD1; DNA: TGTGCCAGCGGAAGGGACAGCCACTACGAGCAGTACTTC; CDR3: CASGRDSHYEQYF
size: .; J: TRBJ2-3; V: TRBV29-1; D: TRBD1; DNA: TGCAGCGTCGCCGCCGGGACAGGGGTAACAGATACGCAGTATTTT; CDR3: CSVAAGTGVTDTQYF
size: .; J: TRBJ2-5; V: TRBV23-1; D: .; DNA: TGCGCCAGCAGTCAAGGCCCGACAGGGAGGCGAGAGACCCAGTACTTC; CDR3: CASSQGPTGRRETQYF
size: few; J: TRBJ2-1; V: TRBV5-1; D: .; DNA: TGCGCCAGCAGCTTGGCGGGGGGCCTTGTGAATGAGCAGTTCTTC; CDR3: CASSLAGGLVNEQFF